These 16 T cell receptor beta chains were all obtained from the same sample, sequenced in a study of control samples from healthy donors and cancer patients. The repertoire was sequenced with immunoSEQ multiplex PCR; TCRdb's copy has only in-frame clones and lacks some. The sample comprises some 160,000 clones, around 86% of which are singletons, and 4% to 5.5% rests with the top ten. Sequenced: blood. The receptors shown here come from a man in his thirties or forties in good health.

This clone was seen once. This chain connects TRBV4-1 to TRBJ1-2; 11 positions match TRBD1. The germline V gene has CDR1 MGHRA and CDR2 YSYEKL. The CDR3 runs 15 residues. The V gene end was trimmed by 4 bases and the J gene end by 2 bases; junction bases not matched to a gene: 3. This CDR3 is CASSRGQGANYGYTF. For the CDR3, the DNA is TGCGCCAGCAGCCGCGGACAGGGGGCAAACTATGGCTACACCTTC.

V gene TRBV19 combines with J gene TRBJ2-3; TRBD1 matches 9 bases. The V segment lost 6 bases and the J segment 4 bases; nucleotides outside the gene matches: 2. Germline loops: CDR1 LNHDA, CDR2 SQIVND (reference sequence). The CDR3 length is 13 residues. CDR3: CASRGQGPDTQYF. The CDR3 DNA reads TGTGCCAGTAGGGGACAGGGCCCAGATACGCAGTATTTT.

The V gene is TRBV28, the J gene TRBJ2-3, with D hard to call. The V and J ends lost 1 base and 6 bases respectively, with 11 bases between them. CDR1 is MDHEN, CDR2 SYDVKM, per germline. This CDR3 comprises 14 residues. The CDR3 here is CASSLLLGFDTQYF. CDR3 DNA: TGTGCCAGCAGTTTATTATTAGGGTTCGATACGCAGTATTTT.

This clone is a singleton in its sample. The chain employs TRBV19 and TRBJ1-5; maybe TRBD1 (5 bases). The length of the CDR3 is 15 residues. CDR1 and CDR2 from the germline V gene are LNHDA and SQIVND (reference sequence). Trimming shortened V by 6 bases and J by 1 base, and 13 bases separated the two germline ends. CDR3 DNA sequence: TGTGCCAGTAGCTTATCCCGGGACAGCAATCAGCCCCAGCATTTT. Amino acids: CASSLSRDSNQPQHF.

The chain is built from TRBV6-6 and TRBJ2-7; 11 positions agree with TRBD1. The CDR3 runs to 16 residues. Trimming took 2 bases from V and 13 from J; bases not matched to a gene: 16. The germline gives CDR1 MNHNY, CDR2 SVGAGI (reference sequence). The CDR3 sequence is CASSYGIPGTGGNVYF. CDR3 DNA sequence: TGTGCCAGCAGTTACGGCATTCCCGGGACAGGGGGTAATGTATACTTC.

This chain connects TRBV6-2 or TRBV6-3 to TRBJ2-5; D unclear. Germline values: CDR1 MNHEY, CDR2 SVGEGT. V was trimmed by 2 bases and J by 3 bases, leaving 16 bases between them. This CDR3 is 16 amino acids long. CDR3 DNA: TGTGCCAGCAGTTACGAATGGCAGACTGCGAAAGAGACCCAGTACTTC. Residues: CASSYEWQTAKETQYF.

The chain combines TRBV11-3 with TRBJ2-7; 12 bases align to TRBD2. After removal of 5 bases from V and 0 bases from J, the junction contained 8 bases not matched to a gene. Germline-derived CDR1 and CDR2 are SGHNT and YENEEA. CDR3 length: 17 residues. The CDR3 loop is CASSELAGGLYSYEQYF. The DNA for the CDR3 is TGTGCCAGCAGCGAGCTAGCGGGAGGGCTCTACTCCTACGAGCAGTACTTC.

The rearrangement joins TRBV5-1 to TRBJ2-7, with TRBD2 matching 8 bases. V lost 8 bases to trimming and J lost 0 bases; unmatched junction nucleotides: 13. The CDR3 runs to 16 residues. Germline V gene data show CDR1 as SGHRS and CDR2 as YFSETQ. CDR3 sequence (DNA): TGCGCCAGTCCTGCCAATAGCGGGAAGAGCTCCTACGAGCAGTACTTC. It specifies CASPANSGKSSYEQYF.

CDR3: CASSLYRGTLEAFF. The CDR3 DNA sequence: TGTGCCAGCAGTTTATATCGCGGAACTTTAGAAGCTTTCTTT. The V gene is TRBV27, the J gene TRBJ1-1; D remains ambiguous. Germline values: CDR1 MNHEY, CDR2 SMNVEV (reference sequence). The CDR3 consists of 14 residues. Trimming took 1 base from V and 8 from J, leaving 14 bases between them.

The chain links TRBV6-5 to TRBJ1-1; 7 nucleotides agree with TRBD1. CDR1 is MNHEY and CDR2 is SVGAGI in the germline V gene. V lost 4 bases and J lost 3; bases outside the gene matches: 5. The CDR3 is made up of 14 amino acids. This CDR3 reads CASSSTTGDTEAFF. The CDR3 coding sequence is TGTGCCAGCAGTTCTACCACAGGGGACACTGAAGCTTTCTTT.

V and J are TRBV5-1 and TRBJ1-1, with 11 bases matching TRBD1. The junction had 7 bases not matched to a gene; V was cut back by 0 bases and J by 3 bases. Germline assignment: CDR1 SGHRS and CDR2 YFSETQ. This CDR3 is 17 amino acids long. The CDR3 DNA follows: TGCGCCAGCAGCTTGGGTGGACAGGGGGCCTGGGACACTGAAGCTTTCTTT. It yields the protein CASSLGGQGAWDTEAFF.

CDR3 sequence: CASSYSRQGILEQYF. The CDR3 DNA is TGTGCCAGCAGTTACTCGAGACAGGGAATACTCGAGCAGTACTTC. This sequence joins TRBV6-6 and TRBJ2-7, with TRBD1 matching over 7 bases. With 0 bases clipped from V and 6 bases from J, the junction kept 8 bases outside the gene matches. CDR1 is MNHNY, CDR2 SVGAGI, per germline (reference sequence). This CDR3 comprises 15 residues.

The gene calls are TRBV7-8 and TRBJ1-6, with D possibly matching TRBD1 (5 bases). The V end was cut by 1 base, the J end by 8 bases, with 12 bases between. The CDR3 contains 15 residues. Germline V CDR1 and CDR2: SGHVS, FQNEAQ. CDR3 DNA sequence: TGTGCCAGCAGCTTAGAGGCAGGGAGACATTCACCCCTCCACTTT. Its protein product is CASSLEAGRHSPLHF.

In the case of this clone: The same CDR3 arises from other DNA sequences in this sample as well. The chain combines TRBV7-9 with TRBJ1-2; tentatively, D is TRBD1 (6 bases). Trimming took off 5 bases at V and 7 bases at J, with 17 bases between the two ends. CDR1 and CDR2 (germline): SEHNR, FQNEAQ (reference sequence). CDR3 length: 14 amino acids. CDR3 residues: CASSLERGQGGYTF. The CDR3 DNA reads TGTGCCAGCAGCCTAGAGCGGGGGCAAGGTGGCTACACCTTC. Combining the CDR3 with reference TRBV7-9 and TRBJ1-2 gives the whole variable domain DTGVSQNPRHKITKRGQNVTFRCDPISEHNRLYWYRQTLGQGPEFLTYFQNEAQLEKSRLLSDRFSAERPKGSFSTLEIQRTEQGDSAMYLCASSLERGQGGYTFGSGTRLTVV.

The chain joins TRBV6-5 to TRBJ2-7; 7 bases line up with TRBD2. From germline, CDR1 is MNHEY and CDR2 SVGAGI. V lost 0 bases and J lost 7; bases outside the gene matches: 9. The CDR3 has 15 residues. The CDR3 is CASSYSKRGAGEQYF. The CDR3 DNA sequence: TGTGCCAGCAGTTACTCTAAGAGGGGAGCGGGGGAGCAGTACTTC.

This chain joins TRBV19 and TRBJ2-1; 11 nucleotides align to TRBD2. Looked up from germline, CDR1 is LNHDA and CDR2 is SQIVND (reference sequence). The trim removed 5 bases at V and 4 bases at J, leaving 7 bases unmatched. This CDR3 spans 16 amino acids. CDR3 residues: CASSPERLAGYNEQFF. The CDR3 region has the DNA TGTGCCAGTAGTCCAGAGAGACTAGCGGGGTACAATGAGCAGTTCTTC.